Described below is a single TCR beta chain sequence and its context. Its antigen is currently unknown. V lost 0 bases to trimming and J lost 3 bases; unmatched junction nucleotides: 6. The CDR3 loop spans 15 amino acids. Germline loops: CDR1 SGHRS, CDR2 YFSETQ. The data derive from a study of glioma-infiltrating T cells after dendritic cell vaccination. The table came from immunoSEQ multiplex PCR; TCRdb's copy has only in-frame clones and leaves some out. The table lists about 46,000 clones, approximately 90% of them singletons. Stated time point: after dendritic cell vaccination, including at tumor progression/relapse. Study findings and constraints: Higher TCR clonality did not directly relate to longer survival.

The rearrangement links TRBV5-1 to TRBJ2-7, with 7 bases fitting TRBD2. The specimen was blood, collected after dendritic cell vaccination. The clonotype originates from a human donor with glioblastoma. Here the CDR3 DNA reads TGCGCCAGCAGCTTGGCGCGGGGAGGGATCTACGAGCAGTACTTC. Translated, it gives CASSLARGGIYEQYF.